These 26 T cell receptor beta chains share one sample of origin, sequenced in a study of blood T cell repertoires in COVID-19. Data came from immunoSEQ multiplex PCR; TCRdb stores just in-frame clones and leaves some out. The table includes about 170,000 clones, over 80% detected once. The specimen sequenced was peripheral blood. The receptors derive from a woman of 80 years or more with COVID-19, enrolled during active disease.

The chain links TRBV6-2 or TRBV6-3 to TRBJ2-7, with D perhaps TRBD2 (6 bases). Deletions cut 2 bases from V and 8 bases from J, with 13 bases between. CDR3 length equals 13 residues. Germline V gene sequence: CDR1 MNHEY, CDR2 SVGEGT. DNA for the CDR3: TGTGCCAGCAGTTACGGGGGGATCTCCAAGCAGTACTTC. Amino acids: CASSYGGISKQYF.

The gene calls are TRBV28 and TRBJ1-1; D gene uncertain. This CDR3 is 12 amino acids long. Germline V gene lookup returns CDR1 MDHEN and CDR2 SYDVKM. The V end was cut by 9 bases, the J end by 9 bases, with 17 bases between. The CDR3 is CASAPGTGKAFF. DNA of the CDR3: TGTGCCAGTGCCCCGGGAACGGGTAAAGCTTTCTTT. Complete variable domain (other parts from reference TRBV28 and TRBJ1-1): DVKVTQSSRYLVKRTGEKVFLECVQDMDHENMFWYRQDPGLGLRLIYFSYDVKMKEKGDIPEGYSVSREKKERFSLILESASTNQTSMYLCASAPGTGKAFFGQGTRLTVV.

CDR3 nucleotides: TGTGCCAGCAGCCTCTCGGACGGGGATCAGCCCCAGCATTTT. Amino acid sequence: CASSLSDGDQPQHF. The chain recombines TRBV7-6 with TRBJ1-5; D call uncertain. Germline V gene data show CDR1 as SGHVS and CDR2 as FNYEAQ. The CDR3 has 14 amino acids. V lost 5 bases and J 5 bases, leaving 13 bases between the germline ends.

The V call is TRBV6-5, the J call TRBJ1-1; 8 nucleotides align to TRBD1. The CDR3 runs to 15 residues. The germline V gene has CDR1 MNHEY and CDR2 SVGAGI. The trim removed 6 bases at V and 1 base at J, leaving 7 bases unmatched. CDR3 in DNA: TGTGCCAGCAGGGCAGGGGGCTTCGCGAACACTGAAGCTTTCTTT. Translated, it gives CASRAGGFANTEAFF.

The chain joins TRBV2 to TRBJ1-1; D is unresolved. V was trimmed by 5 bases and J by 7 bases, leaving 14 bases between them. The CDR3 is made up of 13 amino acids. The germline V gene has CDR1 SNHLY and CDR2 FYNNEI. This CDR3 is CASSNRGTLEAFF. DNA of the CDR3: TGTGCCAGCAGTAACCGGGGAACCCTTGAAGCTTTCTTT.

The chain employs TRBV6-5 and TRBJ2-3, with 7 bases matching TRBD2. This CDR3 has 12 residues. The ends lost 7 bases at V and 4 bases at J; junction bases unmatched: 2. Germline V lookup: CDR1 MNHEY, CDR2 SVGAGI. Written as DNA, the CDR3 is TGTGCCAGCATGGGGAGGGCAGATACGCAGTATTTT. As protein: CASMGRADTQYF.

The genes are TRBV3-1 (or the pseudogene TRBV3-2) and TRBJ1-4, with D possibly TRBD1 on 6 matching bases. V lost 7 bases and J 7 bases, leaving 22 bases between the germline ends. CDR3 length: 16 amino acids. Germline values: CDR1 LGHDT, CDR2 YNNKEL (reference sequence). In DNA form, the CDR3 reads TGTGCCAGCACCCGGGGCTTCAGGGGATCGGGTGAAAAACTGTTTTTT. Protein product: CASTRGFRGSGEKLFF.

The chain recombines TRBV3-1 (or the pseudogene TRBV3-2) with TRBJ1-4; TRBD1 matches at 7 bases. This CDR3 has 15 amino acids. With V trimmed by 2 bases and J by 7 bases, 7 bases remained unmatched. The V gene's germline CDR1 is LGHDT and CDR2 YNNKEL (reference sequence). This CDR3 is CASSQMTGRGEKLFF. The DNA for the CDR3 is TGTGCCAGCAGCCAAATGACAGGGCGTGGTGAAAAACTGTTTTTT.

CDR3 nucleotide sequence: TGTGCCAGCAGTCAATCGGGACTGACTGGCTACACCTTC. Translated: CASSQSGLTGYTF. The chain employs TRBV27 and TRBJ1-2; tentatively, D is TRBD1 (5 bases). The CDR3 is 13 amino acids. V was pared by 5 bases and J by 7 bases, with 14 bases between. Germline-derived CDR1 and CDR2 are MNHEY and SMNVEV (reference sequence).

The chain couples TRBV28 to TRBJ1-2; TRBD1 matches 9 bases. This CDR3 is 14 amino acids long. Germline loops: CDR1 MDHEN, CDR2 SYDVKM. J gave up 2 bases and V 5 bases, and 3 bases lay outside the gene matches. The CDR3 loop is CASSVGQGNYGYTF. The CDR3 region has the DNA TGTGCCAGCAGTGTGGGACAGGGAAACTATGGCTACACCTTC.

This clone was counted between two and nine times. CDR3 DNA sequence: TGTGCCAGCTCACCGCCGAACTCTCGACAGGCCAGCTCTGGAAACACCATATATTTT. It yields the protein CASSPPNSRQASSGNTIYF. The rearrangement links TRBV18 to TRBJ1-3; weak D call: TRBD1 (6 bases). The CDR3 runs 19 residues. Germline-derived CDR1 and CDR2 are KGHSH and LQKENI. V lost 3 bases, J lost 0 bases, and 21 bases lay in between.

The chain carries TRBV6-4 and TRBJ2-1; 7 nucleotides match TRBD2. The V and J ends lost 7 bases and 6 bases, in that order; junction bases with no gene match: 12. The CDR3 has 15 amino acids. Germline assignment: CDR1 MRHNA and CDR2 SNTAGT. This CDR3 is CASTFRTREGNEQFF. The DNA of the CDR3 is TGTGCCAGCACCTTCAGGACTAGAGAGGGCAATGAGCAGTTCTTC.

The rearrangement links TRBV20-1 to TRBJ1-2; D call uncertain. The germline V gene has CDR1 DFQATT and CDR2 SNEGSKA (reference sequence). The CDR3 is 12 amino acids. The V gene lost 3 bases and the J gene lost 3 bases, with 8 bases spanning the gap. CDR3 nucleotides: TGCAGTGCTAGTGCAGGCTACTATGGCTACACCTTC. Translation: CSASAGYYGYTF.

For the CDR3, the DNA is TGTGCCAGCGGCCCTTGGGGAGGGGATGAGCAGTTCTTC. Translation: CASGPWGGDEQFF. The chain carries TRBV3-1 (or the pseudogene TRBV3-2) and TRBJ2-1; 7 bases line up with TRBD2. Germline V gives CDR1 LGHDT, CDR2 YNNKEL (reference sequence). The trim removed 8 bases at V and 8 bases at J, leaving 9 bases unmatched. The CDR3 runs 13 residues.

The gene calls are TRBV14 and TRBJ1-1, with D maybe TRBD1 (5 bases). This CDR3 has 14 residues. Germline CDR1 SGHDN, CDR2 FVKESK. The germline V and J ends were trimmed by 5 bases and 11 bases, with 21 bases remaining between them. The CDR3 spells CASSVDTWGLGAFF. The CDR3 coding sequence is TGTGCCAGCAGCGTGGACACCTGGGGCTTGGGGGCTTTCTTT. The complete variable domain, with remaining parts taken from reference TRBV14 and TRBJ1-1, reads EAGVTQFPSHSVIEKGQTVTLRCDPISGHDNLYWYRRVMGKEIKFLLHFVKESKQDESGMPNNRFLAERTGGTYSTLKVQPAELEDSGVYFCASSVDTWGLGAFFGQGTRLTVV.

V is TRBV9 and J is TRBJ2-7, with TRBD1 identical over 7 bases. Germline V gene lookup returns CDR1 SGDLS and CDR2 YYNGEE. The CDR3 loop spans 13 amino acids. V was pared by 4 bases and J by 5 bases, with 6 bases of the junction left unmatched. CDR3 DNA: TGTGCCAGCAGCCTTGACAGGGCCGACGAGCAGTACTTC. This translates into CASSLDRADEQYF.

The chain links TRBV29-1 to TRBJ1-1, with D maybe TRBD1 (5 bases). CDR1 and CDR2 from the germline V gene are SQVTM and ANQGSEA. This CDR3 region has 15 residues. V was pared by 4 bases and J by 3 bases, with 18 bases between. CDR3 sequence: CSVGDTGAVDTEAFF. The CDR3 bases are TGCAGCGTTGGTGATACAGGAGCCGTCGACACTGAAGCTTTCTTT. Based on the CDR3 plus reference TRBV29-1 and TRBJ1-1, the full variable domain is SAVISQKPSRDICQRGTSLTIQCQVDSQVTMMFWYRQQPGQSLTLIATANQGSEATYESGFVIDKFPISRPNLTFSTLTVSNMSPEDSSIYLCSVGDTGAVDTEAFFGQGTRLTVV.

V usage is TRBV19 and J usage is TRBJ2-3, with D unclear. From germline, CDR1 is LNHDA and CDR2 SQIVND (reference sequence). This CDR3 has 16 residues. The V gene lost 1 base and the J gene lost 5 bases, with 16 bases spanning the gap. CDR3 bases: TGTGCCAGTAGTATAGGTCCAGGTTCACAAGGAGATACGCAGTATTTT. It yields the protein CASSIGPGSQGDTQYF.

The chain carries TRBV10-3 and TRBJ1-1; 7 bases match TRBD1. V trimming: 0 bases; J trimming: 3 bases; junction bases outside the gene matches: 10. The CDR3 length is 17 residues. Germline CDR1 and CDR2: ENHRY and SYGVKD. The CDR3 sequence is CAISESTGMSADTEAFF. The CDR3 nucleotides read TGTGCCATCAGTGAGTCGACAGGGATGTCCGCGGACACTGAAGCTTTCTTT.

This clone has ten or more counts. The rearrangement uses TRBV21-1 and TRBJ1-2. TRBV21-1 constitutes a pseudogene. This CDR3 is built from 13 residues. In nucleotides, the CDR3 is TGTGCCAGCAGCAAAGAAAAGCGGGAAGGCTACACCTTC. Amino acid sequence: CASSKEKREGYTF.

The J gene is TRBJ2-1, the V gene TRBV9; no definite D call. CDR3 length: 14 amino acids. Germline V gene sequence: CDR1 SGDLS, CDR2 YYNGEE. The V gene lost 2 bases and the J gene lost 9 bases, with 15 bases spanning the gap. CDR3 sequence reads: CASSVVPGSSEQFF. CDR3 in DNA: TGTGCCAGCAGCGTTGTGCCAGGATCGAGTGAGCAGTTCTTC.

There are a few counts of this clone. The chain combines TRBV18 with TRBJ1-2; TRBD1 agrees at 7 bases. V lost 6 bases and J lost 2; bases outside the gene matches: 6. The germline V gene encodes CDR1 KGHSH and CDR2 LQKENI. The CDR3 spans 14 residues. The CDR3 region has the DNA TGTGCCAGCTCGCTAGACAGGGCCAACTATGGCTACACCTTC. Translation: CASSLDRANYGYTF.

The chain employs TRBV5-4 and TRBJ2-7; D is possibly TRBD1 (6 bases). The length of the CDR3 is 16 residues. Trimming took 1 base from V and 5 from J, leaving 19 bases between them. Germline V CDR1 and CDR2: SGHNT, YYREEE (reference sequence). CDR3 nucleotide sequence: TGTGCCAGCAGCTTGAATATCGGGGCAGGGGATCACGAGCAGTACTTC. This codes for CASSLNIGAGDHEQYF.

The chain recombines TRBV5-1 with TRBJ2-7; perhaps TRBD2 as D (6 bases). Deletions cut 4 bases from V and 2 bases from J, with 13 bases between. CDR3 length: 14 amino acids. CDR1 is SGHRS and CDR2 is YFSETQ in the germline V gene. Written as DNA, the CDR3 is TGCGCCAGCAGCCTGCAGGGAGGTACCTACGAGCAGTACTTC. This gives the protein CASSLQGGTYEQYF.

The V gene is TRBV24-1, the J gene TRBJ2-2; TRBD1 might be the D (6 bases). Trimming left V 4 bases short and J 1 base short, with 9 bases between. This CDR3 is 15 amino acids long. Germline values: CDR1 KGHDR, CDR2 SFDVKD. CDR3 in amino acids: CATSDPTGNTGELFF. Here the CDR3 DNA reads TGTGCCACCAGTGACCCGACAGGGAACACCGGGGAGCTGTTTTTT.

This clone was seen more than once but under ten times. This chain connects TRBV9 to TRBJ1-6; a possible D gene is TRBD1 (5 bases). The CDR3 is 13 residues long. Between the trimmed V and J ends, which lost 4 bases and 10 bases, there was a span of 12 bases. Per the germline V gene, CDR1 is SGDLS and CDR2 is YYNGEE. The CDR3 sequence is CASSRGAGSPLHF. The CDR3 DNA follows: TGTGCCAGCAGCAGGGGCGCGGGATCACCCCTCCACTTT.